The present T cell receptor (beta chain) was sequenced within a study of identical twins. From the 5' RACE reads, TCRdb called clonotypes with MiXCR, one entry per CDR3 protein. The sample lists hundreds of thousands of distinct CDR3 sequences; approximately 18% were seen once. The V segment lost 6 bases and the J segment 6 bases; nucleotides outside the gene matches: 8. The CDR3 covers 14 residues. All donors were healthy, and all were Caucasian. This clonotype appeared a few times. The same specimen was also included in a second study, on T cells expressing NK-cell markers. As that study records: Of the CD8+ T cell pool in several donors, about 1.0-7.5% was accounted for by dominant NKG2C+ clonotypes.

This TCR came from a woman between 18 and 29 years old in good health. This sequence joins TRBV12-3 or TRBV12-4 and TRBJ2-5; 9 bases are shared with TRBD1. Sequenced input: PBMCs. Here the CDR3 DNA reads TGTGCCAGCAGCGTTACAGGGGGCGTTCAGACCCAGTACTTC. Its protein is CASSVTGGVQTQYF.